Included here is one TCR beta chain sequence, with context. The antigen remains unidentified. These data come from a study of blood T cells in healthy people across ages. For the study at large: When template switching was applied, about one barcoded beta molecule was captured per two T cells.

Ranging in age from about 6 to 90, the donors were healthy Caucasian individuals from Russia. Total RNA extraction produced at least 5.5 micrograms (per sample) for the study. Study-wide results and limits: Naive CD4+ cells and diversity were both higher in long-lived donors than in aged donors.

A J-beta primer mix and a sample-barcoded 5' primer were used in a second PCR of roughly 7 to 12 cycles. MiXCR, run by TCRdb on the 5' RACE reads, gives a single entry per CDR3 protein. In the table there are about 1.7 million distinct CDR3 sequences, approximately 30% of which are singletons. The CDR3 runs 14 residues. Trimming took 4 bases from V and 3 from J, leaving 14 bases between them. The germline V gene encodes CDR1 SGHKS and CDR2 YYEKEE (reference sequence). What was sequenced was blood. The chain carries TRBV5-5 and TRBJ2-7, with D perhaps being TRBD1 or TRBD2 (5 bases each). This clonotype originated in a woman aged 30 to 39 in good health. This CDR3 is CASSRDGDSYEQYF. Here the CDR3 DNA reads TGTGCCAGCAGCCGGGACGGCGACAGCTACGAGCAGTACTTC.